This T cell receptor (beta chain) originates from a study of T cell responses to AZD1222 COVID-19 vaccine. Study-wide background: Doses given second, at about 4 or about 12 weeks, were pooled. Points from the study as a whole: The study found Spike-specific TCR breadth and depth rose after two AZD1222 doses. Among the donors, most were white British and more were female, and clonal diversity was possibly underestimated. No repertoire was sampled before or during the peak T cell response, only after it.

Profiled with immunoSEQ multiplex PCR; TCRdb holds only in-frame clones, not every one. The data show around 100,000 clones, with 80% to 95% seen just once and more than 1.5% held by the top ten. V was clipped by 8 bases and J by 5 bases, with 15 bases between them. This CDR3 region has 13 residues. Notes on this clone: The antigen remains undetermined.

The TCR sequence derives from an adult in good health. Material: peripheral blood, obtained on day 0 of AZD1222 vaccination. The J gene is TRBJ2-5, the V gene TRBV12-3 or TRBV12-4, with a tentative D call TRBD1 (6 bases). The CDR3 DNA sequence: TGTGCCAGCGGCCGACAGGAGGAGGAGACCCAGTACTTC. Its protein product is CASGRQEEETQYF.